Shown below are 26 T cell receptor beta chains from a single sample sequenced in a study of radiotherapy plus CTLA-4 blockade in lung cancer. Measured with immunoSEQ multiplex PCR; TCRdb has only the in-frame clones, and not every one. This sample has nearly 95,000 clones; roughly 80% occur once, and the top ten carry about a quarter. The sequences come from peripheral blood, collected from a patient treated with radiotherapy plus ipilimumab. The receptor source for this set is a human donor with non-small cell lung cancer that progressed on radiotherapy plus ipilimumab.

The chain is built from TRBV27 and TRBJ2-1; 8 nucleotides agree with TRBD2. The CDR3 covers 15 residues. Germline loops: CDR1 MNHEY, CDR2 SMNVEV (reference sequence). V lost 7 bases to trimming and J lost 8 bases; unmatched junction nucleotides: 13. The CDR3 region is CASTRAGVPTDEQFF. CDR3 DNA: TGTGCCAGCACTAGAGCGGGAGTCCCCACAGATGAGCAGTTCTTC.

V is TRBV6-5 and J is TRBJ2-1; tentative D call: TRBD1 (5 bases). The CDR3 has 15 residues. Trimming left V 0 bases short and J 7 bases short, with 13 bases between. The germline V gene has CDR1 MNHEY and CDR2 SVGAGI. CDR3 in amino acids: CASSYSRGLLNEQFF. The CDR3 nucleotides are TGTGCCAGCAGTTACTCTAGGGGCCTTTTAAATGAGCAGTTCTTC.

The chain employs TRBV29-1 and TRBJ2-5; a weak D match, TRBD2 (6 bases). Per germline, CDR1 SQVTM and CDR2 ANQGSEA. V lost 1 base and J lost 4, with 13 bases in between. The CDR3 spans 14 residues. CDR3 sequence reads: CSVEVTSLRETQYF. The CDR3 DNA follows: TGCAGCGTTGAAGTGACTAGTCTGCGAGAGACCCAGTACTTC.

The chain employs TRBV7-8 and TRBJ2-7; 7 nucleotides match TRBD1. The CDR3 totals 13 residues. The V segment lost 5 bases and the J segment 2 bases; nucleotides outside the gene matches: 3. The germline gives CDR1 SGHVS, CDR2 FQNEAQ. The CDR3 region is CASSRGTAYEQYV. CDR3 DNA: TGTGCCAGCAGCCGTGGGACAGCCTACGAGCAGTACGTC.

The chain uses TRBV28 and TRBJ1-5; a possible D gene is TRBD1 (5 bases). The length of the CDR3 is 16 residues. Germline CDR1 MDHEN, CDR2 SYDVKM. Trimming left V 1 base short and J 2 bases short, with 12 bases between. In nucleotides, the CDR3 is TGTGCCAGCAGTTTATATGGGGGGGAGGGCAATCAGCCCCAGCATTTT. This encodes CASSLYGGEGNQPQHF.

This clone was observed at least ten times. This rearrangement joins TRBV4-1 to TRBJ2-7; 10 nucleotides line up with TRBD2. The CDR3 is 15 amino acids. V shed 1 base and J 2 bases; nucleotides not matched to a gene: 2. The V gene's germline CDR1 is MGHRA and CDR2 YSYEKL. The CDR3 region has the DNA TGCGCCAGCAGCCAAGTACTAGCGGGACCCTACGAGCAGTACTTC. The encoded protein is CASSQVLAGPYEQYF.

This sequence joins TRBV4-1 and TRBJ1-2, with D possibly TRBD1 on 6 matching bases. From germline, CDR1 is MGHRA and CDR2 YSYEKL. The V gene lost 2 bases and the J gene lost 1 base, with 11 bases spanning the gap. This CDR3 is 15 amino acids long. The CDR3 DNA reads TGCGCCAGCAGCCAAAGACAGGCGCTTAACTATGGCTACACCTTC. This encodes CASSQRQALNYGYTF.

This chain connects TRBV6-6 to TRBJ1-1, with D tentatively TRBD1 (5 bases). The CDR3 loop spans 15 amino acids. Between the trimmed V and J ends, which lost 5 bases and 1 base, there was a span of 14 bases. CDR1 and CDR2 (germline): MNHNY, SVGAGI (reference sequence). The CDR3 sequence: CASSMTRTPNTEAFF. CDR3 sequence (DNA): TGTGCCAGCAGTATGACCCGGACACCGAACACTGAAGCTTTCTTT.

The gene calls are TRBV29-1 and TRBJ1-1, with D possibly matching TRBD1 (5 bases). This CDR3 has 12 amino acids. Germline loops: CDR1 SQVTM, CDR2 ANQGSEA. The CDR3 is CRGEGMNTEAFF. The CDR3 bases are TGCCGGGGGGAAGGTATGAACACTGAAGCTTTCTTT.

This chain links TRBV18 with TRBJ1-4; D is ambiguous. The CDR3 runs to 15 residues. Germline CDR1 and CDR2: KGHSH and LQKENI. V dropped 3 bases and J dropped 0 bases, with 8 bases sitting between them. The CDR3 here is CASSPEGATNEKLFF. The DNA of the CDR3 is TGTGCCAGCTCACCGGAGGGTGCAACTAATGAAAAACTGTTTTTT.

This rearrangement joins TRBV30 to TRBJ2-1, with 9 bases aligning to TRBD2. Germline loops: CDR1 GTSNPN, CDR2 SVGIG (reference sequence). V shed 0 bases, J shed 15 bases, and the junction held 6 bases outside the gene matches. The CDR3 is 12 residues long. This chain's CDR3 is CAWSVSGRNAFF. DNA of the CDR3: TGTGCCTGGAGTGTAAGCGGGAGGAATGCGTTCTTC.

The rearrangement uses TRBV6-6 and TRBJ1-1; no clear D. Looked up from germline, CDR1 is MNHNY and CDR2 is SVGAGI (reference sequence). The CDR3 has 14 residues. The V and J ends lost 4 bases and 2 bases respectively, with 11 bases between them. CDR3 coding DNA: TGTGCCAGCAGTTCATCATTCAGTAACACTGAAGCTTTCTTT. It encodes CASSSSFSNTEAFF.

This chain links TRBV6-5 with TRBJ2-3; D perhaps matches TRBD2 (5 bases). There are 13 residues in the CDR3. V shed 6 bases and J shed 2 bases, with 9 bases lying between them. Germline assignment: CDR1 MNHEY and CDR2 SVGAGI. This CDR3 reads CASSGKITDTQYF. In DNA, the CDR3 is TGTGCCAGCAGCGGGAAGATCACAGATACGCAGTATTTT.

CDR3 in DNA: TGTGCCAGCAGTTTATCGATTGGCGCACAGAGAAAAGCTTTCTTT. Its protein product is CASSLSIGAQRKAFF. The chain links TRBV27 to TRBJ1-1; D is ambiguous. Germline V gene sequence: CDR1 MNHEY, CDR2 SMNVEV (reference sequence). The V end was cut by 0 bases, the J end by 9 bases, with 17 bases between. The CDR3 sequence is 15 residues long.

The chain uses TRBV7-9 and TRBJ1-2; 8 positions agree with TRBD1. V lost 4 bases and J lost 4; bases outside the gene matches: 5. The CDR3 has 14 residues. Germline-derived CDR1 and CDR2 are SEHNR and FQNEAQ (reference sequence). DNA of the CDR3: TGTGCCAGCAGCTCCGACAGGGGTCTCTATGGCTACACCTTC. Amino acid sequence: CASSSDRGLYGYTF.

This clone was counted a few times. The chain employs TRBV9 and TRBJ1-2; tentative D call: TRBD1 (6 bases). The length of the CDR3 is 16 residues. Germline V gene sequence: CDR1 SGDLS, CDR2 YYNGEE. Between the trimmed V and J ends, which lost 0 bases and 7 bases, there was a span of 19 bases. The CDR3 region is CASSVDGRGRRFGYTF. In DNA, the CDR3 is TGTGCCAGCAGCGTAGACGGTAGGGGGAGGAGATTTGGCTACACCTTC.

This clone was seen only once. The chain carries TRBV27 and TRBJ1-4; 7 nucleotides align to TRBD1. With V trimmed by 4 bases and J by 6 bases, 23 bases remained unmatched. Looked up from germline, CDR1 is MNHEY and CDR2 is SMNVEV (reference sequence). This CDR3 region has 20 residues. Here the CDR3 DNA reads TGTGCCAGCAGTTCCCAAACTACGACAGGGCAGAACTTCCAAGATGAAAAACTGTTTTTT. Translated: CASSSQTTTGQNFQDEKLFF.

This sequence joins TRBV6-1 and TRBJ2-1, with 12 bases identical to TRBD2. This CDR3 spans 14 amino acids. V gave up 5 bases and J gave up 8 bases; unmatched junction bases: 4. Germline V gene data show CDR1 as MNHNS and CDR2 as SASEGT. Here the CDR3 DNA reads TGTGCCAGCAGTCCACTAGCGGGAGGACATGAGCAGTTCTTC. It translates to CASSPLAGGHEQFF.

On this clone itself: In the same sample, other DNA sequences code for this CDR3. The chain carries TRBV5-1 and TRBJ1-1; D gene uncertain. The CDR3 contains 13 residues. In germline, CDR1 is SGHRS, CDR2 YFSETQ. V lost 2 bases, J lost 1 base, and 6 bases lay in between. For the CDR3, the DNA is TGCGCCAGCAGCTTAGGCGGGAACACTGAAGCTTTCTTT. This codes for CASSLGGNTEAFF.

This clone has a handful of counts. V and J are TRBV19 and TRBJ1-1; D is undetermined. The CDR3 is 13 amino acids. Germline V gene data show CDR1 as LNHDA and CDR2 as SQIVND (reference sequence). The germline V and J ends were trimmed by 6 bases and 1 base, with 9 bases remaining between them. The CDR3 loop is CASRGLGNTEAFF. The CDR3 DNA reads TGTGCCAGTAGGGGATTGGGGAACACTGAAGCTTTCTTT.

This chain links TRBV4-1 with TRBJ2-7; D not certain. Deletions cut 0 bases from V and 2 bases from J, with 11 bases between. This CDR3 region has 15 residues. CDR1 is MGHRA and CDR2 is YSYEKL in the germline V gene. This chain's CDR3 is CASSQDQGSTYEQYF. CDR3 DNA: TGCGCCAGCAGCCAAGATCAAGGCAGCACCTACGAGCAGTACTTC.

The CDR3 loop is CASSEDDRGYPGELFF. CDR3 DNA: TGCGCCAGCAGTGAAGATGACAGGGGCTATCCCGGGGAGCTGTTTTTT. The rearrangement links TRBV10-1 to TRBJ2-2; 8 nucleotides match TRBD1. The length of the CDR3 is 16 residues. V dropped 3 bases and J dropped 6; count of bases not matched to a gene: 9. Germline V gene sequence: CDR1 WNHNN, CDR2 SYGVQD (reference sequence).

This chain links TRBV28 with TRBJ1-3; possible D gene TRBD1, 6 bases. CDR3 length: 14 residues. The germline V and J ends were trimmed by 1 base and 2 bases, with 6 bases remaining between them. Germline CDR1 is MDHEN and CDR2 is SYDVKM. CDR3 amino acids: CASSLSGAGNTIYF. For the CDR3, the DNA is TGTGCCAGCAGTTTATCAGGGGCTGGAAACACCATATATTTT.

This CDR3 reads CASSSSQFREAGVATEAFF. The CDR3, as DNA: TGTGCCAGCAGTTCTTCTCAATTCCGGGAGGCAGGGGTTGCCACTGAAGCTTTCTTT. The chain joins TRBV28 to TRBJ1-1; D possibly corresponds to TRBD1 (6 bases). The CDR3 has 19 amino acids. CDR1 is MDHEN, CDR2 SYDVKM, per germline. V lost 4 bases and J 4 bases, leaving 28 bases between the germline ends.

V usage is TRBV6-4 and J usage is TRBJ2-3; tentatively, D is TRBD2 (5 bases). Germline V gene data show CDR1 as MRHNA and CDR2 as SNTAGT. Trimming removed 8 bases from V and 1 base from J, with 13 bases in between. The CDR3 is made up of 14 amino acids. The CDR3 bases are TGTGCCAGCGCGAGGGAGATGGGCACAGATACGCAGTATTTT. As protein: CASAREMGTDTQYF.

The chain combines TRBV4-1 with TRBJ2-2, with a weak D call TRBD2 (5 bases). Trimming removed 0 bases from V and 3 bases from J, with 11 bases in between. The CDR3 loop spans 16 amino acids. Germline CDR1 is MGHRA and CDR2 is YSYEKL. The chain's CDR3 is CASSQERVTDTGELFF. In nucleotides, the CDR3 is TGCGCCAGCAGCCAAGAGAGGGTTACGGACACCGGGGAGCTGTTTTTT.